The 22 T cell receptor beta chains below all came from one sample that was sequenced in a study of T cell repertoires in cytomegalovirus infection. TCRdb processed the reads anew with MiXCR; each CDR3 protein has one entry. The data hold roughly 500,000 distinct CDR3 sequences, with around 35% observed a single time. No antigen is known for these receptors. Specimen: cultured PBMCs, collected from culture after CMV antigen stimulation. All receptors come from a human donor in good health (CMV status not recorded). Some clones in this sample may be carry-over from other donors' samples.

The J gene is TRBJ2-7, the V gene TRBV6-2 or TRBV6-3, with TRBD2 matching over 8 bases. Looked up from germline, CDR1 is MNHEY and CDR2 is SVGEGT. The junction had 6 bases not matched to a gene; V was cut back by 0 bases and J by 5 bases. This CDR3 spans 15 amino acids. CDR3 sequence reads: CASSYSAGGNHEQYV. CDR3 nucleotide sequence: TGTGCCAGCAGTTACTCGGCGGGAGGTAACCACGAGCAGTACGTC.

The chain recombines TRBV29-1 with TRBJ1-2; a weak D match, TRBD1 (6 bases). Germline assignment: CDR1 SQVTM and CDR2 ANQGSEA. Trimming left V 8 bases short and J 7 bases short, with 20 bases between. The CDR3 extends over 13 amino acids. CDR3: CSFSESGESGYTF. The CDR3, as DNA: TGCAGCTTCAGTGAATCAGGGGAATCTGGCTACACCTTC.

The chain employs TRBV11-2 and TRBJ2-7; 8 positions match TRBD2. The CDR3 totals 19 residues. Germline CDR1 is SGHAT and CDR2 is FQNNGV. The J segment lost 3 bases and the V segment lost 2 bases, leaving 18 bases of the junction unmatched. The CDR3 protein is CASSLTQIGRAHPFYEQYF. In DNA, the CDR3 is TGTGCCAGCAGCTTAACGCAAATCGGGAGGGCCCATCCTTTCTACGAGCAGTACTTC.

This clonotype was seen a handful of times. The chain carries TRBV7-2 and TRBJ1-1, with D maybe TRBD1 (5 bases). The CDR3 is 12 residues long. From germline, CDR1 is SGHTA and CDR2 FQGNSA. V was clipped by 2 bases and J by 10 bases, with 11 bases between them. CDR3 residues: CASSLPGWVAFF. The CDR3 DNA reads as TGTGCCAGCAGCTTACCAGGGTGGGTAGCTTTCTTT.

This chain connects TRBV7-2 to TRBJ1-2; TRBD1 agrees at 7 bases. This CDR3 spans 15 amino acids. Germline CDR1 and CDR2: SGHTA and FQGNSA. Losses at the gene ends were 3 bases for V and 2 bases for J; bases not matched to a gene: 6. The CDR3 DNA follows: TGTGCCAGCAGCTTGATCGGGACAGCCAACTATGGCTACACCTTC. As protein: CASSLIGTANYGYTF.

The rearrangement joins TRBV6-6 to TRBJ2-7, with unresolved D. The germline CDR1 and CDR2 sequences are MNHNY and SVGAGI (reference sequence). V was shortened by 2 bases and J by 2 bases, with 13 bases between the two germline ends. The CDR3 covers 15 residues. CDR3 loop: CASSYLRVGTYEQYF. The CDR3 DNA reads as TGTGCCAGCAGTTACCTTCGAGTGGGGACCTACGAGCAGTACTTC.

V is TRBV11-2 and J is TRBJ1-1, with D possibly matching TRBD1 (5 bases). CDR3 length equals 16 residues. Trimming took 5 bases from V and 4 from J, leaving 20 bases between them. From germline, CDR1 is SGHAT and CDR2 FQNNGV. CDR3 region: CASSLSGGLGGTEAFF. The CDR3 DNA reads TGTGCCAGCAGCCTCTCTGGAGGCCTCGGGGGCACTGAAGCTTTCTTT.

This clonotype occurred many times. This chain connects TRBV7-2 to TRBJ1-1; 11 bases are a match to TRBD1. Germline CDR1 SGHTA, CDR2 FQGNSA. CDR3 length equals 15 residues. Trimming took 3 bases from V and 4 from J; bases not matched to a gene: 4. Here the CDR3 DNA reads TGTGCCAGCAGCTTGGCCGGGACAGGGGGCACTGAAGCTTTCTTT. Translating it yields CASSLAGTGGTEAFF.

The chain links TRBV4-1 to TRBJ2-6; perhaps TRBD2 as D (5 bases). Deletions cut 2 bases from V and 0 bases from J, with 14 bases between. The germline CDR1 and CDR2 sequences are MGHRA and YSYEKL. This CDR3 spans 18 amino acids. CDR3 sequence: CASSQRRRTVSGANVLTF. The CDR3 DNA follows: TGCGCCAGCAGCCAACGACGGAGGACGGTCTCTGGGGCCAACGTCCTGACTTTC.

This clonotype turned up a few times. The chain joins TRBV7-2 to TRBJ2-7; TRBD2 agrees at 7 bases. This CDR3 is 15 amino acids long. V gave up 2 bases and J gave up 2 bases; unmatched junction bases: 6. Germline V gives CDR1 SGHTA, CDR2 FQGNSA. The CDR3: CASSLRASGPYEQYF. DNA of the CDR3: TGTGCCAGCAGCTTACGGGCTAGCGGCCCCTACGAGCAGTACTTC.

This chain links TRBV11-2 with TRBJ1-5; 9 nucleotides line up with TRBD1. Germline V CDR1 and CDR2: SGHAT, FQNNGV. Trimming cost V 5 bases and J 2 bases; bases outside gene matches: 16. The CDR3 spans 19 residues. CDR3 sequence reads: CASSRSTGTGKLGNQPQHF. CDR3 DNA sequence: TGTGCCAGCAGCAGATCCACCGGGACAGGGAAGTTAGGCAATCAGCCCCAGCATTTT.

The chain employs TRBV12-3 or TRBV12-4 and TRBJ2-3, with no clear D. This CDR3 spans 14 amino acids. The ends were cut back, 1 base at V and 4 bases at J, with 9 bases in the middle. The CDR3 bases are TGTGCCAGCAGTTTAGGTTCGACTGCAGATACGCAGTATTTT. Translating it yields CASSLGSTADTQYF.

This clonotype was counted between two and nine times. The V and J genes are TRBV11-3 and TRBJ2-3, with D maybe TRBD2 (6 bases). This CDR3 spans 14 amino acids. Trimming cost V 3 bases and J 5 bases, with 12 bases left between them. Germline CDR1 reads SGHNT; CDR2 reads YENEEA. CDR3 sequence: CASSLRREGDTQYF. The CDR3 nucleotides read TGTGCCAGCAGCTTGCGGCGGGAAGGAGATACGCAGTATTTT.

The chain recombines TRBV19 with TRBJ2-2; weak D call: TRBD1 (8 bases). The CDR3 loop spans 17 amino acids. Germline V CDR1 and CDR2: LNHDA, SQIVND (reference sequence). Deletions cut 4 bases from V and 0 bases from J, with 15 bases between. The CDR3 loop is CASSTRTGRANTGELFF. The CDR3 DNA reads as TGTGCCAGTAGTACCAGGACAGGGAGGGCGAACACCGGGGAGCTGTTTTTT.

This clonotype was detected ten times or more. The genes are TRBV7-2 and TRBJ2-2; a weak D match, TRBD2 (5 bases). V gave up 1 base and J gave up 4 bases, with 13 bases separating them. Germline V CDR1 and CDR2: SGHTA, FQGNSA. The CDR3 covers 16 residues. The CDR3 DNA reads TGTGCCAGCAGCTTAGTGGCGGGTCTCGGCACCGGGGAGCTGTTTTTT. This encodes CASSLVAGLGTGELFF.

The chain is built from TRBV7-4 and TRBJ2-1; 12 bases line up with TRBD2. Losses at the gene ends were 5 bases for V and 7 bases for J; bases not matched to a gene: 15. Germline V gene lookup returns CDR1 SGHVT and CDR2 SQSDAQ. The CDR3 contains 18 residues. CDR3 sequence: CASSTRLAGVGPNNEQFF. The DNA for the CDR3 is TGTGCCAGCAGCACCAGACTAGCGGGAGTCGGGCCTAATAATGAGCAGTTCTTC.

A few counts support this clonotype. The chain employs TRBV7-2 and TRBJ1-5; D is uncertain. There are 15 residues in the CDR3. The V gene's germline CDR1 is SGHTA and CDR2 FQGNSA. Trimming took off 5 bases at V and 0 bases at J, with 11 bases between the two ends. CDR3 sequence reads: CASSARAGSNQPQHF. CDR3 DNA: TGTGCCAGCAGCGCACGGGCGGGTAGCAATCAGCCCCAGCATTTT.

The genes are TRBV12-3 or TRBV12-4 and TRBJ2-5, with D perhaps being TRBD1 or TRBD2 (5 bases each). The germline V and J ends were trimmed by 2 bases and 5 bases, with 18 bases remaining between them. The CDR3 is made up of 16 amino acids. Here the CDR3 DNA reads TGTGCCAGCAGTTTAAATGGGGGTGAGGGCTTGGAGACCCAGTACTTC. Protein: CASSLNGGEGLETQYF.

CDR3: CASSQDAAGGPLETQYF. The CDR3 nucleotides read TGCGCCAGCAGCCAAGATGCCGCGGGAGGGCCCCTGGAGACCCAGTACTTC. The V gene is TRBV4-3, the J gene TRBJ2-5; 9 nucleotides align to TRBD2. Germline CDR1 and CDR2: LGHNA and YSLEER. The CDR3 has 17 amino acids. J gave up 5 bases and V 0 bases, and 10 bases lay outside the gene matches.

The V call is TRBV11-2, the J call TRBJ1-3; 11 bases agree with TRBD1. J was trimmed by 3 bases and V by 2 bases; bases with no gene match: 9. The CDR3 contains 18 residues. Germline V gene data show CDR1 as SGHAT and CDR2 as FQNNGV. CDR3 nucleotide sequence: TGTGCCAGCAGCTTAACTCCCAGGACAGGGGGCGGTGGAAACACCATATATTTT. As protein: CASSLTPRTGGGGNTIYF. Full variable domain (rest looked up from reference TRBV11-2 and TRBJ1-3): EAGVAQSPRYKIIEKRQSVAFWCNPISGHATLYWYQQILGQGPKLLIQFQNNGVVDDSQLPKDRFSAERLKGVDSTLKIQPAKLEDSAVYLCASSLTPRTGGGGNTIYFGEGSWLTVV.

The chain carries TRBV11-2 and TRBJ1-3, with D perhaps TRBD1 (6 bases). CDR3 length equals 14 residues. The germline gives CDR1 SGHAT, CDR2 FQNNGV. Trimming stripped 5 bases from V and 3 bases from J, with 11 bases between. The CDR3 reads CASSQQGSGNTIYF. CDR3 DNA sequence: TGTGCCAGCAGCCAACAGGGAAGTGGAAACACCATATATTTT. Filled out from reference TRBV11-2 and TRBJ1-3, the complete variable domain reads EAGVAQSPRYKIIEKRQSVAFWCNPISGHATLYWYQQILGQGPKLLIQFQNNGVVDDSQLPKDRFSAERLKGVDSTLKIQPAKLEDSAVYLCASSQQGSGNTIYFGEGSWLTVV.

This clonotype was recorded many times. V is TRBV7-8 and J is TRBJ1-2; D call uncertain. Germline CDR1 and CDR2: SGHVS and FQNEAQ. V was shortened by 6 bases and J by 4 bases, with 9 bases between the two germline ends. The CDR3 totals 12 residues. For the CDR3, the DNA is TGTGCCAGCAGTTCAGCGGTCTATGGCTACACCTTC. This codes for CASSSAVYGYTF.